This T cell receptor beta chain stems from a study of T cell responses to AZD1222 COVID-19 vaccine. The study, taken as a whole, reports: Donors skewed white British and female; clonal diversity was possibly underestimated. With dominance at 160-218 and 743-854, vaccine-associated CD4 TCRs spanned spike.

On this clone itself: The antigen remains unidentified.

Clones were read by immunoSEQ multiplex PCR, and TCRdb kept only the in-frame ones, dropping some. The sample contains more than 70,000 clones, 70% to 90% of which appear only once. This TCR came from an adult who received the AZD1222 COVID-19 vaccine. The sample in question was peripheral blood, obtained 28 days after the second AZD1222 dose.

The CDR3 is CASSLGHQNQPQHF. CDR3 bases: TGTGCCAGCAGCCTGGGACACCAAAATCAGCCCCAGCATTTT. The chain links TRBV7-6 to TRBJ1-5, with a weak D call TRBD1 (6 bases). Between the trimmed V and J ends, which lost 5 bases and 4 bases, there was a span of 12 bases. Per the germline V gene, CDR1 is SGHVS and CDR2 is FNYEAQ. The CDR3 is 14 residues long.